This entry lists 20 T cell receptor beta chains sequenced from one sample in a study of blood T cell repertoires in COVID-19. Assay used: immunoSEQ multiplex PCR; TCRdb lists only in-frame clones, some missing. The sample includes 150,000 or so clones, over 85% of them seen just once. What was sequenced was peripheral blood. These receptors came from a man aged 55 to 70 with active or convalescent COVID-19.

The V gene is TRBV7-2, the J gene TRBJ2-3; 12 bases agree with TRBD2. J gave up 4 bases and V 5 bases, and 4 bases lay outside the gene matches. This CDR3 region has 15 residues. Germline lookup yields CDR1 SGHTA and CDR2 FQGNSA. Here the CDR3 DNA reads TGTGCCAGCAGCGTACTAGCGGGGGGAGCAGATACGCAGTATTTT. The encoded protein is CASSVLAGGADTQYF. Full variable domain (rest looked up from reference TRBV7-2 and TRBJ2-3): GAGVSQSPSNKVTEKGKDVELRCDPISGHTALYWYRQSLGQGLEFLIYFQGNSAPDKSGLPSDRFSAERTGGSVSTLTIQRTQQEDSAVYLCASSVLAGGADTQYFGPGTRLTVL.

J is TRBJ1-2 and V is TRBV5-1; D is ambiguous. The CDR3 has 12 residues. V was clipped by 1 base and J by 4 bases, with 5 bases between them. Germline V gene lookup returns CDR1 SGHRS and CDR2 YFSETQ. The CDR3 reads CASSLTLYGYTF. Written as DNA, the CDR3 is TGCGCCAGCAGCTTGACTCTCTATGGCTACACCTTC.

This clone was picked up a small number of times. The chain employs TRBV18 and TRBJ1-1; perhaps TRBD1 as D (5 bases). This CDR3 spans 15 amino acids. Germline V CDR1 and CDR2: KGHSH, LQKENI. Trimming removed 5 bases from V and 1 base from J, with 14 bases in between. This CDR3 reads CASSSRGLPNTEAFF. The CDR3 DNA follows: TGTGCCAGCTCATCCCGGGGACTTCCGAACACTGAAGCTTTCTTT.

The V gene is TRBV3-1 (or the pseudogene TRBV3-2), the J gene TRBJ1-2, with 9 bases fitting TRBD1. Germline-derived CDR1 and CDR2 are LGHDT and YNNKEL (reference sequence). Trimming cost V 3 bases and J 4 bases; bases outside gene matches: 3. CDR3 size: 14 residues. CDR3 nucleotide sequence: TGTGCCAGCAGCCACGGACAGGGGACCTATGGCTACACCTTC. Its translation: CASSHGQGTYGYTF.

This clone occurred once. In DNA form, the CDR3 reads TGTGCCAGCAGATCAGGGGGCGCTGGAACCGGGGAGCTGTTTTTT. As protein: CASRSGGAGTGELFF. The chain couples TRBV6-5 to TRBJ2-2, with 8 bases lining up with TRBD1. The CDR3 is made up of 15 amino acids. CDR1 is MNHEY, CDR2 SVGAGI, per germline. The V and J ends lost 6 bases and 5 bases, in that order; junction bases with no gene match: 8.

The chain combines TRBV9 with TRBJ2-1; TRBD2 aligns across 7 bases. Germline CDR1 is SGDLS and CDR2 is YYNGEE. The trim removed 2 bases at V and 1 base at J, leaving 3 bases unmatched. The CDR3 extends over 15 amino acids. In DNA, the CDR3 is TGTGCCAGCAGCGTGGCGGGGGAATCCTACAATGAGCAGTTCTTC. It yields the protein CASSVAGESYNEQFF.

The CDR3 DNA follows: TGTGCCAGCAGTTACTCGAGGGAGACAAATGGCTACACCTTC. It codes for CASSYSRETNGYTF. The chain recombines TRBV6-5 with TRBJ1-2; D not certain. The CDR3 loop spans 14 amino acids. V was shortened by 0 bases and J by 6 bases, with 11 bases between the two germline ends. CDR1 and CDR2 (germline): MNHEY, SVGAGI.

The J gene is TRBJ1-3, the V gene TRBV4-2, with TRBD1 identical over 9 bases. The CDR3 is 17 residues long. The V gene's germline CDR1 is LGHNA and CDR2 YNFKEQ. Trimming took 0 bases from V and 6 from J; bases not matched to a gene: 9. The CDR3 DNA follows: TGTGCCAGCAGCCAAGAGATGGGGGGACAGGGCACAAACACCATATATTTT. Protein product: CASSQEMGGQGTNTIYF.

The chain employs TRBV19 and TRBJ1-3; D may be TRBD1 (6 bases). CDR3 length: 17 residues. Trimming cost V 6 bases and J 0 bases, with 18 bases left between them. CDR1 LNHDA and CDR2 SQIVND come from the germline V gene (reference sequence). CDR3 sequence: CASSRDGQTYSGNTIYF. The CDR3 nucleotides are TGTGCCAGTAGCAGGGACGGACAGACCTACTCTGGAAACACCATATATTTT.

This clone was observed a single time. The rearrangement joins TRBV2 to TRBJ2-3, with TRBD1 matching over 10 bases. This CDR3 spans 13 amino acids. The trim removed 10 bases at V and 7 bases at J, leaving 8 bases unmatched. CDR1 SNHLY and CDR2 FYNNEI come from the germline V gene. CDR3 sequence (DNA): TGTGCCACCAGGGACAGGGGAGGAAATACGCAGTATTTT. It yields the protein CATRDRGGNTQYF.

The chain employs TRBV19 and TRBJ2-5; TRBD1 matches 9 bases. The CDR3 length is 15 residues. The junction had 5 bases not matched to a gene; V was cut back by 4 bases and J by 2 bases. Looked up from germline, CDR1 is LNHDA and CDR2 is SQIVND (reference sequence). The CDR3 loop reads CASSTGQGFQETQYF. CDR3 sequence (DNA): TGTGCCAGTAGTACGGGACAGGGCTTTCAAGAGACCCAGTACTTC.

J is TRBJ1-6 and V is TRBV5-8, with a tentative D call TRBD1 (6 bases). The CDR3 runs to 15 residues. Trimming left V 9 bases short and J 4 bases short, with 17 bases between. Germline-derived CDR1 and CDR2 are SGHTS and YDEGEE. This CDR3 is CATGRGARYNSPLHF. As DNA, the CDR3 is TGTGCCACGGGACGGGGGGCGAGGTATAATTCACCCCTCCACTTT.

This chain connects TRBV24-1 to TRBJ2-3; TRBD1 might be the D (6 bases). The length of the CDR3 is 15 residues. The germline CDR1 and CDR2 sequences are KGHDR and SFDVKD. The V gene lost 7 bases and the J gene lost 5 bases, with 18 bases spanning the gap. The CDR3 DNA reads TGTGCCACCAGCCTCGGACAGCGGTTCGGAGATACGCAGTATTTT. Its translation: CATSLGQRFGDTQYF.

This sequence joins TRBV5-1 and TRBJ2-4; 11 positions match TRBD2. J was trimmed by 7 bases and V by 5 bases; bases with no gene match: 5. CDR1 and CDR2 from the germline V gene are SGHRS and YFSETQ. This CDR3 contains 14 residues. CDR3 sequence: CASRASSGRNIQYF. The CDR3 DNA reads TGCGCCAGCAGAGCTTCTAGCGGGAGGAACATTCAGTACTTC.

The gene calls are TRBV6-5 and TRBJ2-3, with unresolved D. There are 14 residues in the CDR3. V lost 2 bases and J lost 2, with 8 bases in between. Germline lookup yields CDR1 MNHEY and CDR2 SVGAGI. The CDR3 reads CASSYTASTDTQYF. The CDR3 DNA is TGTGCCAGCAGTTACACAGCCTCCACAGATACGCAGTATTTT.

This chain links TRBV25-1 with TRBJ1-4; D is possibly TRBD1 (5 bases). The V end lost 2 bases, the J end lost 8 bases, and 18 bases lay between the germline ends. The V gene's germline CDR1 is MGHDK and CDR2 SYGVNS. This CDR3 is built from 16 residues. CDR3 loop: CASSEVTPGIREKLFF. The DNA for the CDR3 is TGTGCCAGCAGTGAAGTAACTCCAGGGATACGGGAAAAACTGTTTTTT.

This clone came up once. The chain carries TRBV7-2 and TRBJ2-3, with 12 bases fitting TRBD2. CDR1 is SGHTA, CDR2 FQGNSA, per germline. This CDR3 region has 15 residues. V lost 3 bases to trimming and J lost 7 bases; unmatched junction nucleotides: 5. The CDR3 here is CASSFASGRENTQYF. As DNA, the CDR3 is TGTGCCAGCAGCTTTGCTAGCGGGAGGGAAAATACGCAGTATTTT.

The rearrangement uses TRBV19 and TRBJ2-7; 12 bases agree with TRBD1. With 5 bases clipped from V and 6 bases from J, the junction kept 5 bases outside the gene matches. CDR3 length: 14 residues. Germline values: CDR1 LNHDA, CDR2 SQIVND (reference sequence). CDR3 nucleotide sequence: TGTGCCAGTAGTTCGTGGGACAGGGGGCGCGAGCAGTACTTC. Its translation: CASSSWDRGREQYF.

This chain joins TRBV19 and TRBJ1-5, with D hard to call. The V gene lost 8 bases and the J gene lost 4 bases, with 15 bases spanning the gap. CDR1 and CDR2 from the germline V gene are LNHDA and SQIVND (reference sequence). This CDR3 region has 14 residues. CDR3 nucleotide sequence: TGTGCCAGTCGGGGAGGTGCCAAAAATCAGCCCCAGCATTTT. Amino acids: CASRGGAKNQPQHF.

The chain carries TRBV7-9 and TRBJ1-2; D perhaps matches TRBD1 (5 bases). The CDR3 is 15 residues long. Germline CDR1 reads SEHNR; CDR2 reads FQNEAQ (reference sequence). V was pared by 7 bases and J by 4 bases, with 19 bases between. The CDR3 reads CASTPSRGWLYGYTF. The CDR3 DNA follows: TGTGCCAGCACCCCTAGCCGGGGGTGGCTCTATGGCTACACCTTC.